These 18 T cell receptor beta chains were all obtained from the same sample, sequenced in a study of response to subunit inactivated influenza vaccine. TCRdb independently ran MiXCR on the RT-PCR reads; one entry per CDR3 protein. The table records more than 700,000 distinct CDR3 sequences, 21% of them present only once. The material was PBMCs from blood, obtained about 5 days after vaccination. Receptors originate from a man in his fifties or sixties who received an inactivated influenza vaccine.

The J gene is TRBJ1-6, the V gene TRBV5-1; D possibly corresponds to TRBD1 (5 bases). Trimming removed 3 bases from V and 9 bases from J, with 16 bases in between. The germline CDR1 and CDR2 sequences are SGHRS and YFSETQ. The CDR3 totals 15 residues. The CDR3 sequence is CASSSWGAGLSPLHF. The DNA for the CDR3 is TGCGCCAGCAGCTCATGGGGCGCAGGGCTTTCACCCCTCCACTTT.

A remark on this clonotype: The junction differs from germline at one of its ends, possibly a read error. The chain has TRBV7-2 and TRBJ1-2; tentatively, D is TRBD1 (5 bases). This CDR3 has 10 residues. Germline CDR1 SGHTA, CDR2 FQGNSA. The CDR3 DNA follows: TGTGCCAGCAGCTTGTCGGGACTCTTCTTC. Translating it yields CASSLSGLFF.

The rearrangement links TRBV7-3 to TRBJ2-1; D uncertain. The V end lost 5 bases, the J end lost 6 bases, and 14 bases lay between the germline ends. The CDR3 loop spans 14 amino acids. Germline V gene sequence: CDR1 SGHTA, CDR2 FQGTGA. The CDR3 DNA sequence: TGTGCCAGCAGCCCAGGCGGACCAGTCAATGAGCAGTTCTTC. Amino acids: CASSPGGPVNEQFF.

The rearrangement joins TRBV6-5 to TRBJ2-2; 15 bases are a match to TRBD2. With 0 bases clipped from V and 7 bases from J, the junction kept 6 bases outside the gene matches. Per germline, CDR1 MNHEY and CDR2 SVGAGI. The CDR3 has 18 amino acids. The CDR3 nucleotides read TGTGCCAGCAGTTACTCAGGACTAGCGGGAGGGTACGTCGGGGAGCTGTTTTTT. Its protein product is CASSYSGLAGGYVGELFF.

This clonotype came up a few times. The gene calls are TRBV6-5 and TRBJ1-1, with D hard to call. Germline CDR1 is MNHEY and CDR2 is SVGAGI. This CDR3 comprises 15 residues. V lost 0 bases and J lost 0, with 8 bases in between. The CDR3 here is CASSYSARMNTEAFF. The DNA for the CDR3 is TGTGCCAGCAGTTACTCAGCCAGAATGAACACTGAAGCTTTCTTT.

This clonotype was picked up a small number of times. The chain uses TRBV5-1 and TRBJ2-3, with D possibly being TRBD1 (5 bases). V was pared by 3 bases and J by 2 bases, with 16 bases between. Germline V gives CDR1 SGHRS, CDR2 YFSETQ. The CDR3 is 16 amino acids. The CDR3: CASSWSGGRVTDTQYF. The CDR3 DNA reads as TGCGCCAGCAGCTGGAGTGGCGGCAGGGTCACAGATACGCAGTATTTT.

The chain joins TRBV6-5 to TRBJ2-1; perhaps TRBD2 as D (5 bases). The CDR3 loop spans 17 amino acids. V was clipped by 5 bases and J by 0 bases, with 17 bases between them. CDR1 MNHEY and CDR2 SVGAGI come from the germline V gene. The CDR3 DNA follows: TGTGCCAGCAGTGTACTTCTAGGAGGAAACTCCTACAATGAGCAGTTCTTC. Residues: CASSVLLGGNSYNEQFF.

This clonotype was picked up a small number of times. The rearrangement uses TRBV3-1 and TRBJ2-1; D gene uncertain. In germline, CDR1 is LGHDT, CDR2 YNNKEL (reference sequence). This CDR3 is built from 11 residues. V lost 3 bases, J lost 5 bases, and 2 bases lay in between. The CDR3 protein is CASSHDNEQFF. CDR3 coding DNA: TGTGCCAGCAGCCACGACAATGAGCAGTTCTTC.

The chain uses TRBV9 and TRBJ2-2; maybe TRBD1 (8 bases). The V end lost 3 bases, the J end lost 6 bases, and 18 bases lay between the germline ends. Germline loops: CDR1 SGDLS, CDR2 YYNGEE. This CDR3 has 16 amino acids. The DNA of the CDR3 is TGTGCCAGCAGCGGGGGGGGACAGGTTTCGGCCGGGGAGCTGTTTTTT. It codes for CASSGGGQVSAGELFF.

The sample holds a few counts of this clonotype. V usage is TRBV28 and J usage is TRBJ1-2, with D unresolved. V gave up 6 bases and J gave up 7 bases, with 12 bases separating them. Per germline, CDR1 MDHEN and CDR2 SYDVKM. The CDR3 has 12 residues. The CDR3 loop reads CASSPNYGGYTF. CDR3 nucleotides: TGTGCCAGCAGCCCGAACTATGGTGGCTACACCTTC.

This clonotype occurred many times. The CDR3 DNA is TGCAGTCCATTGGACAATGAGCAGTTCTTC. Translation: CSPLDNEQFF. The chain links TRBV20-1 to TRBJ2-1; D gene ambiguous. The CDR3 spans 10 residues. V was trimmed by 8 bases and J by 5 bases, leaving 7 bases between them. CDR1 and CDR2 (germline): DFQATT, SNEGSKA (reference sequence).

This clonotype was counted many times. The chain is built from TRBV6-1 and TRBJ1-5, with no clear D. The V gene lost 6 bases and the J gene lost 9 bases, with 12 bases spanning the gap. This CDR3 is built from 12 residues. The germline V gene has CDR1 MNHNS and CDR2 SASEGT. As DNA, the CDR3 is TGTGCCAGCAGGGCCGGGGTTAGGCCCCAGCATTTT. The encoded protein is CASRAGVRPQHF.

V usage is TRBV5-1 and J usage is TRBJ1-3; D not resolved. The CDR3 is 13 amino acids. Between the trimmed V and J ends, which lost 2 bases and 2 bases, there was a span of 5 bases. Germline-derived CDR1 and CDR2 are SGHRS and YFSETQ. Here the CDR3 DNA reads TGCGCCAGCAGCTTATGGGCTGGAAACACCATATATTTT. This sequence encodes CASSLWAGNTIYF.

The J gene is TRBJ2-1, the V gene TRBV6-5; no clear D gene. V lost 2 bases to trimming and J lost 1 base, with 9 bases between them. The CDR3 consists of 15 residues. Germline V gives CDR1 MNHEY, CDR2 SVGAGI. In DNA form, the CDR3 reads TGTGCCAGCAGTTACAACCGAATATCCTACAATGAGCAGTTCTTC. It yields the protein CASSYNRISYNEQFF.

This clonotype was found a few times. The rearrangement joins TRBV7-9 to TRBJ2-4; D is possibly TRBD1 (5 bases). The CDR3 consists of 15 residues. CDR1 is SEHNR, CDR2 FQNEAQ, per germline (reference sequence). V dropped 5 bases and J dropped 6 bases, with 17 bases sitting between them. CDR3 bases: TGTGCCAGCAGCCCCCCGTTCAGGGAAGGAAACATTCAGTACTTC. This translates into CASSPPFREGNIQYF.

The V call is TRBV7-2, the J call TRBJ2-5; D possibly corresponds to TRBD1 (6 bases). Trimming removed 4 bases from V and 0 bases from J, with 9 bases in between. The CDR3 contains 14 residues. Germline CDR1 is SGHTA and CDR2 is FQGNSA. The CDR3 sequence: CASSYRDNQETQYF. CDR3 coding DNA: TGTGCCAGCAGCTACCGGGACAACCAAGAGACCCAGTACTTC. Filled out from reference TRBV7-2 and TRBJ2-5, the complete variable domain reads GAGVSQSPSNKVTEKGKDVELRCDPISGHTALYWYRQSLGQGLEFLIYFQGNSAPDKSGLPSDRFSAERTGGSVSTLTIQRTQQEDSAVYLCASSYRDNQETQYFGPGTRLLVL.

There are a few counts of this clonotype. The rearrangement uses TRBV20-1 and TRBJ2-5, with D uncertain. V lost 3 bases and J lost 3, with 11 bases in between. Germline values: CDR1 DFQATT, CDR2 SNEGSKA (reference sequence). The CDR3 consists of 13 residues. The CDR3 bases are TGCAGTGCTAGGGGCCCTGGGGAAGAGACCCAGTACTTC. Its translation: CSARGPGEETQYF.

A few counts support this clonotype. The J gene is TRBJ2-7, the V gene TRBV12-3 or TRBV12-4; 8 bases fit TRBD2. The V segment lost 4 bases and the J segment 4 bases; nucleotides outside the gene matches: 12. The CDR3 is made up of 16 amino acids. As DNA, the CDR3 is TGTGCCAGCAGTTCTCGACGGGAGGGCCGCCGATACGAGCAGTACTTC. This codes for CASSSRREGRRYEQYF.